Sequencing of this T cell receptor (beta chain) was carried out in a study of CD8+ T cells in alopecia areata. Across the study: Treated patients received oral tofacitinib, 5 to 10 mg twice daily.

Extraction and reverse transcription of RNA yielded cDNA as the sequencing template. The assay was immunoSEQ multiplex PCR, and TCRdb's table has in-frame clones only and misses some. The sample has 200,000 to 250,000 clones, 55% to 70% seen once. Treatment specified: oral pan-JAK inhibitor, 5-10 mg twice daily. Obtained from alopecia areata patients were lesional scalp punch biopsies along with peripheral blood. Sorting separated CD4+ and CD8+ T cells out of PBMCs. Deletions cut 3 bases from V and 6 bases from J, with 11 bases between. The CDR3 covers 12 residues. Germline V gene data show CDR1 as SQVTM and CDR2 as ANQGSEA. This clone showed up just a few times. What it binds is not known. Notes on the study in general: In blood and scalp, many expanded lesional clones persisted during tofacitinib.

The TCR was taken from a human donor with alopecia areata. V usage is TRBV29-1 and J usage is TRBJ2-5; D possibly uses TRBD1 or TRBD2 (6 bases each). This material consisted of CD4+ T cells sorted from blood, taken at week 4, from a patient treated with tofacitinib. The CDR3 here is CSVDTGAKTQYF. The CDR3 DNA is TGCAGCGTTGATACGGGGGCAAAGACCCAGTACTTC.